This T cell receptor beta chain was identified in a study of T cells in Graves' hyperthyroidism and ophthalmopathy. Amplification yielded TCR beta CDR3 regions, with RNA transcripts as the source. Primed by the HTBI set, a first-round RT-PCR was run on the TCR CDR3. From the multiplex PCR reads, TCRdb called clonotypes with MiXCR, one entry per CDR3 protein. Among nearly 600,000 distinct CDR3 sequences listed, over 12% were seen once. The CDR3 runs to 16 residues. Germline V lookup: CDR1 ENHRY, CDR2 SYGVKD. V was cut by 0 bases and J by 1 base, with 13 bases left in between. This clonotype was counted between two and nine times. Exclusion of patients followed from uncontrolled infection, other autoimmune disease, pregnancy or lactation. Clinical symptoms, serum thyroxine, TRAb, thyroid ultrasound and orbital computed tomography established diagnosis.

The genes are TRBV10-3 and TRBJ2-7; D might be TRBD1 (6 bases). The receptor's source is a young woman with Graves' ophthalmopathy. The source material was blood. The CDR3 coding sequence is TGTGCCATCAGTGAGTCTGGTGGCCAGGGGTCCTACGAGCAGTACTTC. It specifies CAISESGGQGSYEQYF.